This TCR beta chain appears in the sequencing data of a study of TIL therapy for anti-PD-1-resistant metastatic lung cancer. Background on the study: Most patients had lung adenocarcinoma; several tumors were EGFR-mutant, two ALK-rearranged; half smoked currently or formerly. General study points: Patients were highly selected, enriched for treatment-naive, never-smoker and oncogene-addicted cases.

Comment on this clone: Its antigen is unidentified.

Time point noted: pre-treatment sample, taken before nivolumab and TIL therapy. Patients were adults with stage 4 NSCLC. V shed 5 bases and J 5 bases; nucleotides not matched to a gene: 4. The CDR3 length is 13 residues. From germline, CDR1 is SGHRS and CDR2 YFSETQ. The libraries were made with immunoSEQ v3. Profiled with immunoSEQ multiplex PCR; TCRdb holds only in-frame clones, not every one. The sample shows about 43,000 clones, roughly 85% of them seen only once. This specimen was blood, taken at baseline. The genes are TRBV5-1 and TRBJ1-2; 9 bases are a match to TRBD1. This receptor was taken from a man in his 70s with non-small cell lung cancer. The CDR3 is CASRQGAQYGYTF. The CDR3 nucleotides read TGCGCCAGCAGACAGGGGGCTCAATATGGCTACACCTTC.